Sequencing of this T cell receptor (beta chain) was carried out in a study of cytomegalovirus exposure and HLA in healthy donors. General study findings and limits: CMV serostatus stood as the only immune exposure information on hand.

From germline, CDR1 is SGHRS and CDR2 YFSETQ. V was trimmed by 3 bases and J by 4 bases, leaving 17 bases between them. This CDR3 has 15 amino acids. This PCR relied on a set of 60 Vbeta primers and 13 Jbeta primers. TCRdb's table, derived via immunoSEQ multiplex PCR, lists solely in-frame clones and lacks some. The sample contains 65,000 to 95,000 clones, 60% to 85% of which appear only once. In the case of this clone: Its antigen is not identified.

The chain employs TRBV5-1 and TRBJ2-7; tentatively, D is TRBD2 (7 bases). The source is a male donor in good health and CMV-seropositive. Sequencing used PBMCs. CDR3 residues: CASSSGAGAGYEQYF. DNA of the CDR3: TGCGCCAGCAGCTCCGGGGCGGGGGCGGGATACGAGCAGTACTTC.